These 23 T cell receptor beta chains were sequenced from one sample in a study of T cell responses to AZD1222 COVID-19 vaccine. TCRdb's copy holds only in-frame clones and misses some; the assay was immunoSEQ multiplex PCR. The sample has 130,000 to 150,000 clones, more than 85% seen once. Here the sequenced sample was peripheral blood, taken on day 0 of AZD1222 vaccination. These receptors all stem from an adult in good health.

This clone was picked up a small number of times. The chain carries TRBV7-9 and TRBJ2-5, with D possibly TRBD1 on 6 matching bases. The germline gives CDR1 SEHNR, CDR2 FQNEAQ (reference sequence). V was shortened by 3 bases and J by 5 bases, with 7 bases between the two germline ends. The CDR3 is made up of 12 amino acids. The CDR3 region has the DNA TGTGCCAGCAGCTTGCAGGGGGAGACCCAGTACTTC. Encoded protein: CASSLQGETQYF.

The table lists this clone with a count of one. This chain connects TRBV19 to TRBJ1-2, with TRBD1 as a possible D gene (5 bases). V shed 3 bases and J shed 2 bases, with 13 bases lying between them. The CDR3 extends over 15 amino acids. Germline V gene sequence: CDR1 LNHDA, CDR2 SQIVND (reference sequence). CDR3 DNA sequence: TGTGCCAGTAGTATTCGGCCCTGGGGGAACTATGGCTACACCTTC. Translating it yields CASSIRPWGNYGYTF.

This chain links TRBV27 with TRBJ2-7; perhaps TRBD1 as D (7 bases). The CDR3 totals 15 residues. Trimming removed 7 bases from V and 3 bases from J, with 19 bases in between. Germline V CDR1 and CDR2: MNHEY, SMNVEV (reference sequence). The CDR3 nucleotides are TGTGCCAGCACCCCCGGAGGGGGCCTGGGCTACGAGCAGTACTTC. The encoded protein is CASTPGGGLGYEQYF.

This CDR3 reads CASSQPFQGEKLFF. CDR3 coding DNA: TGCGCCAGCAGCCAGCCCTTCCAGGGGGAAAAACTGTTTTTT. The chain has TRBV4-1 and TRBJ1-4, with D possibly TRBD1 on 6 matching bases. V was trimmed by 3 bases and J by 8 bases, leaving 13 bases between them. The CDR3 is 14 residues long. Germline V gene lookup returns CDR1 MGHRA and CDR2 YSYEKL.

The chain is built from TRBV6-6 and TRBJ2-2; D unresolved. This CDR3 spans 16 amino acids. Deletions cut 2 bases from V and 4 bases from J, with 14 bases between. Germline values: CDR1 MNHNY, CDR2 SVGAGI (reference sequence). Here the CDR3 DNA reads TGTGCCAGCAGTTACCCTATTCGCACCCGCACCGGGGAGCTGTTTTTT. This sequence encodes CASSYPIRTRTGELFF.

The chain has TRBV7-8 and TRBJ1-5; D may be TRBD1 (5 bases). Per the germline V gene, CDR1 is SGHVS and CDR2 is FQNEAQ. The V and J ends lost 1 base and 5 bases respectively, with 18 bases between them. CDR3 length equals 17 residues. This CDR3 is CASSLEMAGRMDQPQHF. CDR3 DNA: TGTGCCAGCAGCTTAGAAATGGCAGGGCGGATGGATCAGCCCCAGCATTTT.

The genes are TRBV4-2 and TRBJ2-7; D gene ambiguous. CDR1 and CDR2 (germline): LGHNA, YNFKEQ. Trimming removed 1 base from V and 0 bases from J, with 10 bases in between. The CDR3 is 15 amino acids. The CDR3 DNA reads TGTGCCAGCAGCCAAGTAGACATCCGCTCCTACGAGCAGTACTTC. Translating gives CASSQVDIRSYEQYF.

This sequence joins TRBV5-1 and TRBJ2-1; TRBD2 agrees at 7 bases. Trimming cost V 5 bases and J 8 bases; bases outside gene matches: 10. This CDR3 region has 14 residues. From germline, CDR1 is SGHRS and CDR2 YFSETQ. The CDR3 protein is CASRHTGLGDEQFF. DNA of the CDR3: TGCGCCAGCAGACATACAGGACTAGGCGATGAGCAGTTCTTC.

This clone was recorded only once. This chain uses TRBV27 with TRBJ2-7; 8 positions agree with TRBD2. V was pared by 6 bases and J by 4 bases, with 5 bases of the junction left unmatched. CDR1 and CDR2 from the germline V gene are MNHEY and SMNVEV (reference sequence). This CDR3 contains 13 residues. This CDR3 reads CASSPGLGYEQYF. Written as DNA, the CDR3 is TGTGCCAGCAGCCCGGGACTAGGGTACGAGCAGTACTTC.

The CDR3 spells CASARISMNTEAFF. In DNA, the CDR3 is TGTGCCAGCGCCAGGATAAGCATGAACACTGAAGCTTTCTTT. The chain uses TRBV27 and TRBJ1-1; no definite D call. Trimming removed 8 bases at V and 0 bases at J, with 13 bases between. Germline values: CDR1 MNHEY, CDR2 SMNVEV (reference sequence). The CDR3 runs to 14 residues.

CDR3 nucleotide sequence: TGTGCCAGCAGCTTAGATCACCTCCCCTCGCAGTATTTT. Protein: CASSLDHLPSQYF. This chain connects TRBV7-9 to TRBJ2-3; no clear D. From germline, CDR1 is SEHNR and CDR2 FQNEAQ (reference sequence). CDR3 size: 13 residues. Trimming removed 1 base at V and 10 bases at J, with 12 bases between.

The CDR3 DNA sequence: TGTGCCAGCAGCTTACTAGCGCGGGAGACCCAGTACTTC. Its translation is CASSLLARETQYF. The chain uses TRBV5-4 and TRBJ2-5; TRBD2 agrees at 7 bases. The V segment lost 2 bases and the J segment 5 bases; nucleotides outside the gene matches: 3. Germline V lookup: CDR1 SGHNT, CDR2 YYREEE (reference sequence). CDR3 length: 13 residues.

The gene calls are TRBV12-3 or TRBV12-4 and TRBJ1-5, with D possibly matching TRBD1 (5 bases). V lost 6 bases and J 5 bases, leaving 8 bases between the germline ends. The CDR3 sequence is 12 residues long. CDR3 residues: CASRRGDQPQHF. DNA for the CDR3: TGTGCCAGCAGGAGGGGCGATCAGCCCCAGCATTTT.

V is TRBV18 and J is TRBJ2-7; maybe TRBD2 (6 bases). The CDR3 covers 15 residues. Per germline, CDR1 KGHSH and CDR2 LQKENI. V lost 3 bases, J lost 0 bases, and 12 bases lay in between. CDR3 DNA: TGTGCCAGCTCACCTCGTGACGGGAGCTCCTACGAGCAGTACTTC. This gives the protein CASSPRDGSSYEQYF.

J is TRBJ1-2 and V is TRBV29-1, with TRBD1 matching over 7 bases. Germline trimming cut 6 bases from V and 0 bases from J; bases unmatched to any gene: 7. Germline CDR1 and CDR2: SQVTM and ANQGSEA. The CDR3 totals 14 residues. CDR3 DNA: TGCAGCGTCACGGGACAGAAGGCTAACTATGGCTACACCTTC. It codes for CSVTGQKANYGYTF.

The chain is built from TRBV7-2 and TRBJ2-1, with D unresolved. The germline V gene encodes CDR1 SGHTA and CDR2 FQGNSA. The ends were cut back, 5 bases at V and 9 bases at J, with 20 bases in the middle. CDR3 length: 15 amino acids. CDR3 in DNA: TGTGCCAGCAGCCTGGGTAGTAGTGAGTCCGTTGAGCAGTTCTTC. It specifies CASSLGSSESVEQFF.

Here the CDR3 DNA reads TGTGCCAGCAGCCGGTACAGAAACACCATATATTTT. This gives the protein CASSRYRNTIYF. The chain links TRBV3-1 (or the pseudogene TRBV3-2) to TRBJ1-3, with D unresolved. The CDR3 covers 12 residues. CDR1 LGHDT and CDR2 YNNKEL come from the germline V gene (reference sequence). V lost 4 bases and J 5 bases, leaving 6 bases between the germline ends.

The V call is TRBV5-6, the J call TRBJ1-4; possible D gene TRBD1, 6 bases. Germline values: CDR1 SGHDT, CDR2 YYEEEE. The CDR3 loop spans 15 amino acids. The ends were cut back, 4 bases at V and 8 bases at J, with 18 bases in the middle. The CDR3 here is CASSPNPRGGEKLFF. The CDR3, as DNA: TGTGCCAGCAGCCCTAACCCCAGGGGTGGAGAAAAACTGTTTTTT.

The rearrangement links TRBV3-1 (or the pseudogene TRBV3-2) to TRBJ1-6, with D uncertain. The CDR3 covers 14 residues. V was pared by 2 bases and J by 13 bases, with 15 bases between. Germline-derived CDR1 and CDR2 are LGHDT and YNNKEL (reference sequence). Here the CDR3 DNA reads TGTGCCAGCAGCCAAACTGTTGGGGAGCCCCCCCTCCACTTT. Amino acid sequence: CASSQTVGEPPLHF.

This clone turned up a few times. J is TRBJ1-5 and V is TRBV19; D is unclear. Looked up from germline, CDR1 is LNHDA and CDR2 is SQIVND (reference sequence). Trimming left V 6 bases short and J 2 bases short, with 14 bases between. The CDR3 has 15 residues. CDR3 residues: CASSSHGLGNQPQHF. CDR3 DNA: TGTGCCAGTAGCTCCCACGGACTGGGCAATCAGCCCCAGCATTTT.

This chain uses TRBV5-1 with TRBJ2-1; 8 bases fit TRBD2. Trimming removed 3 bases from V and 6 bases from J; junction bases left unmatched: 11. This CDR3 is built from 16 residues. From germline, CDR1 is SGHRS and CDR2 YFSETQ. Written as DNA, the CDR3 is TGCGCCAGCAGCTCCAGCCGGGGACTAGTTGCCAATGAGCAGTTCTTC. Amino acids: CASSSSRGLVANEQFF.

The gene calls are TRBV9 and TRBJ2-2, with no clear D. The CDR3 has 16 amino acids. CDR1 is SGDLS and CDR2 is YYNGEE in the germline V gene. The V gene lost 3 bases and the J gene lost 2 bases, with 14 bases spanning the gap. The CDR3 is CASSGGVWDNTGELFF. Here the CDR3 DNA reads TGTGCCAGCAGCGGGGGTGTATGGGATAACACCGGGGAGCTGTTTTTT.

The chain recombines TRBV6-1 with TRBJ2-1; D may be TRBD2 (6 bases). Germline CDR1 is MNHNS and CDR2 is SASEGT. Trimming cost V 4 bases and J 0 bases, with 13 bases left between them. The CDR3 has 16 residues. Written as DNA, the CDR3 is TGTGCCAGCAGTGCACTAGCTACCCTCTCCTACAATGAGCAGTTCTTC. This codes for CASSALATLSYNEQFF.